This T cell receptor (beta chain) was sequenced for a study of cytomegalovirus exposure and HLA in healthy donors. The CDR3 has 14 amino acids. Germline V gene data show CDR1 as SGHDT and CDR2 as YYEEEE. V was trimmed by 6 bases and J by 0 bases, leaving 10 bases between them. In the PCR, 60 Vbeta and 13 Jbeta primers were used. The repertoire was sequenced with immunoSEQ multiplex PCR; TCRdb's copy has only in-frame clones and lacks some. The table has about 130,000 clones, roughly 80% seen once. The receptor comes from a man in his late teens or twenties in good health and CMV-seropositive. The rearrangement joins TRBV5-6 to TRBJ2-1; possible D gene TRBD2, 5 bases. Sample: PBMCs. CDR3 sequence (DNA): TGTGCCAGCACCCCGGGGAACTCCTACAATGAGCAGTTCTTC. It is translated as CASTPGNSYNEQFF.